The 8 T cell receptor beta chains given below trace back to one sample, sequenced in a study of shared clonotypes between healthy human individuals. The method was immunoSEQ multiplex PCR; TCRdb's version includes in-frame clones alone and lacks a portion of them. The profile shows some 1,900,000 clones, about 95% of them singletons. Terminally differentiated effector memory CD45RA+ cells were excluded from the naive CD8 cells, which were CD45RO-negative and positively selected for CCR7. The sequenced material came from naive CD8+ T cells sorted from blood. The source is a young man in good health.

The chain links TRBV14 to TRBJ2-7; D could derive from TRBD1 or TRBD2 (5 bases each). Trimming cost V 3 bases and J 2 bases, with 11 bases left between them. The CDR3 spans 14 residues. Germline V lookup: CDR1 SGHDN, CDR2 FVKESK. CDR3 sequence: CASSHQGPPYEQYF. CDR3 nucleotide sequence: TGTGCCAGCAGCCATCAGGGACCACCCTACGAGCAGTACTTC.

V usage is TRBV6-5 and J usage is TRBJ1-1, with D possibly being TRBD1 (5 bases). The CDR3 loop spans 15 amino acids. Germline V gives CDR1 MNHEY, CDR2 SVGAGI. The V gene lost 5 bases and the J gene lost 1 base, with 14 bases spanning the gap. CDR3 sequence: CASSKRQLTNTEAFF. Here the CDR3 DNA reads TGTGCCAGCAGTAAGCGACAGTTAACGAACACTGAAGCTTTCTTT.

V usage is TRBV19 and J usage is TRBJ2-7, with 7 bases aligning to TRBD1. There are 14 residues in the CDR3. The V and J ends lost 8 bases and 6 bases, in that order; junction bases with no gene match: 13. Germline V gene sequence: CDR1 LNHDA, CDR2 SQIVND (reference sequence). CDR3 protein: CASEDRDSNREQYF. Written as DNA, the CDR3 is TGTGCCAGTGAGGACCGGGACAGTAATCGCGAGCAGTACTTC.

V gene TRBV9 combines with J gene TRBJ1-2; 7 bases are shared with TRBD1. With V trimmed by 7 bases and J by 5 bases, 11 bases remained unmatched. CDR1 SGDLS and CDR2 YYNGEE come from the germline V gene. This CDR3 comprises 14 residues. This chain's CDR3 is CASRSGQDIYGYTF. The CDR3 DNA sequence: TGTGCCAGCCGTTCAGGACAGGACATATATGGCTACACCTTC. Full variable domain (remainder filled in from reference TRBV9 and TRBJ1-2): DSGVTQTPKHLITATGQRVTLRCSPRSGDLSVYWYQQSLDQGLQFLIQYYNGEERAKGNILERFSAQQFPDLHSELNLSSLELGDSALYFCASRSGQDIYGYTFGSGTRLTVV.

The CDR3 loop is CASSIAGGGYTEAFF. CDR3 coding DNA: TGTGCCAGTAGCATCGCAGGGGGCGGTTACACTGAAGCTTTCTTT. V gene TRBV19 combines with J gene TRBJ1-1; TRBD1 aligns across 8 bases. V shed 6 bases and J 3 bases; nucleotides not matched to a gene: 9. CDR1 and CDR2 from the germline V gene are LNHDA and SQIVND (reference sequence). This CDR3 is 15 amino acids long.

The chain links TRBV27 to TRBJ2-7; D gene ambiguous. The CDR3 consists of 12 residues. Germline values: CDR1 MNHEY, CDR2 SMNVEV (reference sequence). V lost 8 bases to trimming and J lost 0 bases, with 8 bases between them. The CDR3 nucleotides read TGTGCCAGCGGTCAAATCTCCTACGAGCAGTACTTC. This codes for CASGQISYEQYF.

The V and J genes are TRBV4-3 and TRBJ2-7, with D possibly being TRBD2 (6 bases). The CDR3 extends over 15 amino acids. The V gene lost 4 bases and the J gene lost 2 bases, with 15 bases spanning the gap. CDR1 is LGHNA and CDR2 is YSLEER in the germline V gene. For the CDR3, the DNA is TGCGCCAGCAGCCGACTGACGGGAGAGACCTACGAGCAGTACTTC. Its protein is CASSRLTGETYEQYF.

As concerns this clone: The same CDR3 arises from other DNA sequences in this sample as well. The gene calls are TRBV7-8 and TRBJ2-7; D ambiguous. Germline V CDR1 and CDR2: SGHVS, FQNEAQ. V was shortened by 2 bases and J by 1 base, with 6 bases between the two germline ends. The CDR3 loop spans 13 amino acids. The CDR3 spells CASSLIGSYEQYF. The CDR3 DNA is TGTGCCAGCAGCTTAATAGGATCCTACGAGCAGTACTTC.